A single sample gave rise to the 9 T cell receptor beta chains below, sequenced in a study of persistence of HIV-infected CD4 T cells. The immunoSEQ assay was version 4, run in survey mode. Libraries were prepared by immunoSEQ multiplex PCR; TCRdb keeps only in-frame clonotypes and omits some of them. Altogether 50,000 to 65,000 clones are present, less than 85% being singletons, with the ten largest covering more than 1.5%. These receptors are not linked to any known antigen. Cells were stimulated with overlapping HIV-1 Gag 15-mer peptides. CD40L-negative CD69-negative CD45RO-high memory CD4+ T cells were sorted as populations depleted of antigen-responding cells. The source material was CD4+ T cells sorted from PBMCs after approximately 20-hour stimulation, sampled from a patient who received antiretroviral therapy. These receptors originate from an adult man with HIV who was CMV-seropositive.

The gene calls are TRBV6-1 and TRBJ2-1; perhaps TRBD2 as D (6 bases). CDR1 is MNHNS, CDR2 SASEGT, per germline. The V gene lost 3 bases and the J gene lost 9 bases, with 27 bases spanning the gap. The length of the CDR3 is 18 residues. The DNA of the CDR3 is TGTGCCAGCAGTGACGCTTCTACTTTGGGGGGAGGCTCTACTGAGCAGTTCTTC. It encodes CASSDASTLGGGSTEQFF.

The gene calls are TRBV7-9 and TRBJ2-3; TRBD1 matches 9 bases. The CDR3 runs to 16 residues. V was clipped by 5 bases and J by 4 bases; unmatched bases: 10. From germline, CDR1 is SEHNR and CDR2 FQNEAQ (reference sequence). For the CDR3, the DNA is TGTGCCAGCAGCACCCCGACAGGGGGGATCCCAGATACGCAGTATTTT. Its protein is CASSTPTGGIPDTQYF.

V is TRBV28 and J is TRBJ2-1; no clear D gene. Germline loops: CDR1 MDHEN, CDR2 SYDVKM. Between the trimmed V and J ends, which lost 3 bases and 11 bases, there was a span of 14 bases. The CDR3 is 13 residues long. CDR3 coding DNA: TGTGCCAGCAGTTTGGTCCAGCGTCCGAAGCAGTTCTTC. This codes for CASSLVQRPKQFF.

The chain couples TRBV10-2 to TRBJ2-1, with D unclear. Trimming shortened V by 6 bases and J by 4 bases, and 10 bases separated the two germline ends. CDR1 WSHSY and CDR2 SAAADI come from the germline V gene. This CDR3 is 13 amino acids long. The CDR3, as DNA: TGCGCCAGCAGAGTAACCCCTTACAATGAGCAGTTCTTC. Residues: CASRVTPYNEQFF.

This rearrangement joins TRBV2 to TRBJ1-6; D is uncertain. Germline CDR1 reads SNHLY; CDR2 reads FYNNEI. This CDR3 comprises 14 residues. Trimming took 3 bases from V and 3 from J, leaving 6 bases between them. CDR3 DNA sequence: TGTGCCAGCAGTGAGAACGACTATAATTCACCCCTCCACTTT. Protein: CASSENDYNSPLHF.

This clone has just a few counts. The chain is built from TRBV7-2 and TRBJ1-1, with TRBD1 identical over 7 bases. The germline V gene encodes CDR1 SGHTA and CDR2 FQGNSA. The CDR3 is 17 residues long. Germline trimming cut 2 bases from V and 3 bases from J; bases unmatched to any gene: 12. In DNA, the CDR3 is TGTGCCAGCAGCTTAAGGGGGCGAATTCAGCGTTACACTGAAGCTTTCTTT. Protein product: CASSLRGRIQRYTEAFF. The full variable domain, its missing parts supplied by reference TRBV7-2 and TRBJ1-1, is GAGVSQSPSNKVTEKGKDVELRCDPISGHTALYWYRQSLGQGLEFLIYFQGNSAPDKSGLPSDRFSAERTGGSVSTLTIQRTQQEDSAVYLCASSLRGRIQRYTEAFFGQGTRLTVV.

A few counts support this clone. The chain is built from TRBV2 and TRBJ1-1; D is unresolved. V gave up 5 bases and J gave up 4 bases, with 11 bases separating them. Germline V gives CDR1 SNHLY, CDR2 FYNNEI. The CDR3 totals 13 residues. This CDR3 reads CASSQGSGTEAFF. The CDR3 nucleotides read TGTGCCAGCAGTCAAGGCAGCGGCACTGAAGCTTTCTTT.

The sample holds a few counts of this clone. The chain carries TRBV4-2 and TRBJ1-3; TRBD1 matches 8 bases. J was trimmed by 10 bases and V by 1 base; bases with no gene match: 3. Germline CDR1 reads LGHNA; CDR2 reads YNFKEQ. The CDR3 contains 13 residues. The CDR3: CASSQVGTGTIYF. As DNA, the CDR3 is TGTGCCAGCAGCCAAGTGGGGACAGGAACCATATATTTT.

The rearrangement joins TRBV11-2 to TRBJ1-6; D is uncertain. Germline V gene sequence: CDR1 SGHAT, CDR2 FQNNGV. CDR3 length: 19 residues. Deletions cut 0 bases from V and 2 bases from J, with 17 bases between. CDR3 amino acids: CASSLDRLEGRAYNSPLHF. CDR3 DNA sequence: TGTGCCAGCAGCTTAGATCGGTTGGAAGGCCGGGCCTATAATTCACCCCTCCACTTT.